This T cell receptor (beta chain) comes out of a study of blood T cell repertoires in COVID-19. Study details: The samples span acute and convalescent COVID-19 from the United States, Italy and Spain. Sample material is recorded as cDNA or gDNA derived from T cells, B-cell-depleted T cells, or PBMCs.

TCRdb keeps only in-frame clones here, not all; method: immunoSEQ multiplex PCR. The sample has some 57,000 clones; nearly 90% are singletons. This CDR3 region has 20 residues. Losses at the gene ends were 3 bases for V and 6 bases for J; bases not matched to a gene: 20. Per the germline V gene, CDR1 is SGDLS and CDR2 is YYNGEE. This clone was recorded a few times. The TCR originated in a man in his sixties with acute or convalescent COVID-19. Sequencing used peripheral blood. The chain combines TRBV9 with TRBJ1-5; 11 nucleotides match TRBD1. CDR3 coding DNA: TGTGCCAGCAGCGCCACTCTGATTTCCGGGACAGGGGGTATGAGTCAGCCCCAGCATTTT. Its protein product is CASSATLISGTGGMSQPQHF.